The rows below give T cell receptor beta chains drawn from one sample of a study of cytotoxic CD8 clonotypes in ibrutinib-treated CLL. Method: immunoSEQ multiplex PCR; TCRdb's copy keeps in-frame clones and lacks some. This sample has fewer than 400,000 clones, with 67% found just once. The sample here was PBMCs, taken after 36 months of ibrutinib treatment. Receptors were obtained from a human donor with chronic lymphocytic leukemia. Each CDR3 is given with its conserved first and last residue. A D gene is named only where the DNA matches it firmly. Some rows mark clone size as missing; the rest say once, few, many or name a class of expanded clone.

CASSLGSLSKTQYF	TGTGCCAGCAGTCTAGGGAGCTTGTCAAAGACCCAGTACTTC	-	TRBV2	TRBJ2-5	once
CASRDLHLAGGPDEQFF	TGTGCCAGCAGGGATTTACACCTAGCGGGAGGGCCCGATGAGCAGTTCTTC	TRBD2	TRBV7-2	TRBJ2-1	-
CASSLGGGSSYNEQFF	TGCGCCAGCAGCCTGGGCGGGGGGAGTTCGTACAATGAGCAGTTCTTC	TRBD2	TRBV4-1	TRBJ2-1	few
CASSLTSWRATYNEQFF	TGTGCCAGCAGCTTAACCAGCTGGAGGGCCACCTACAATGAGCAGTTCTTC	-	TRBV7-9	TRBJ2-1	-
CASSADRFTDTQYF	TGTGCCAGCAGTGCCGACAGATTCACAGATACGCAGTATTTT	-	TRBV9	TRBJ2-3	once
CASRTAGYQETQYF	TGTGCCAGCAGGACAGCTGGGTACCAAGAGACCCAGTACTTC	-	TRBV6-5	TRBJ2-5	-
CASRGQYLDTQYF	TGCGCCAGCAGGGGACAGTATCTAGATACGCAGTATTTT	TRBD1	TRBV5-1	TRBJ2-3	-
CASSPGWGPYEQYF	TGTGCCAGCAGCCCAGGGTGGGGACCCTACGAGCAGTACTTC	-	TRBV6-1	TRBJ2-7	few
CASSPGGTIDEQYF	TGTGCCAGCAGCCCAGGGGGCACTATAGATGAGCAGTACTTC	TRBD1	TRBV9	TRBJ2-7	-
CASSQSLTSGRLYEQFF	TGCGCCAGCAGCCAATCCCTTACTAGCGGGAGACTTTATGAGCAGTTCTTC	TRBD2	TRBV4-3	TRBJ2-1	-
CASSQDRQQTYEQYF	TGCGCCAGCAGCCAAGATCGACAGCAAACCTACGAGCAGTACTTC	-	TRBV4-3	TRBJ2-7	-
CASRQRGARQETQYF	TGTGCCAGCAGACAGCGCGGGGCGCGACAAGAGACCCAGTACTTC	-	TRBV28	TRBJ2-5	-